What follows is one T cell receptor (beta chain) and its context. As yet, its antigen is unknown. A far more abundant clone sits one base away, making this likely a read error. Other DNA sequences from this sample encode an identical CDR3 as well. The sample belongs to a study of shared clonotypes between healthy human individuals. Study results and limitations: Few donors restricted represented genetic and exposure-history diversity. Clonotype sharing among the donors was expected to vary with sequencing depth.

Per the original methods: Owing to the provision of junction-only sequences devoid of quality scores by immunoSEQ, filtering differed. The method was immunoSEQ multiplex PCR; TCRdb's version includes in-frame clones alone and lacks a portion of them. From that table come the V and J calls and clone size; the DNA was used to work out D and trimming. The sample includes about half a million clones, roughly 80% of them seen just once. The length of the CDR3 is 13 residues. The germline V gene encodes CDR1 GTSNPN and CDR2 SVGIG (reference sequence). J is TRBJ2-2 and V is TRBV30; 8 positions match TRBD1. Sequencing used PBMCs. This sequence originates from a woman in her 40s in good health. Some clones in this sample may be carry-over from other donors' samples. CDR3 sequence reads: CAWSGTGSGELFF. As DNA, the CDR3 is TGTGCCTGGAGTGGGACAGGGTCCGGTGAGCTGTTTTTT.